The 9 T cell receptor beta chains in this list originate from one sample, sequenced in a study of T-cell memory formation after mild COVID-19. Each CDR3 protein gets one entry after TCRdb re-called the 5' RACE reads with MiXCR. The sample gives 450,000 or so distinct CDR3 sequences, approximately 25% of which show up once; under 15% is in the top ten. Specimen: PBMCs or a T cell subset sorted from them (not recorded which). The receptors here all came from an adult woman who had mild COVID-19 (a few samples of this study predate the infection). Cell type and time point are not known.

This clonotype was seen a few times. This sequence joins TRBV4-3 and TRBJ2-3; 9 bases agree with TRBD2. Germline trimming cut 0 bases from V and 2 bases from J; bases unmatched to any gene: 9. The V gene's germline CDR1 is LGHNA and CDR2 YSLEER. CDR3 length equals 18 residues. The CDR3, as DNA: TGCGCCAGCAGCCAAGATGGGGAGACTAGCGGAGTCACAGATACGCAGTATTTT. Encoded protein: CASSQDGETSGVTDTQYF.

J is TRBJ2-1 and V is TRBV3-1, with D perhaps TRBD1 (5 bases). Germline lookup yields CDR1 LGHDT and CDR2 YNNKEL (reference sequence). The CDR3 loop spans 12 amino acids. V was clipped by 1 base and J by 9 bases, with 7 bases between them. In DNA form, the CDR3 reads TGTGCCAGCAGCCAAGCCAGGGTTGAGCAGTTCTTC. Its translation is CASSQARVEQFF.

The V gene is TRBV3-1, the J gene TRBJ1-4, with D maybe TRBD1 (5 bases). Germline lookup yields CDR1 LGHDT and CDR2 YNNKEL (reference sequence). The CDR3 length is 14 residues. Trimming removed 4 bases at V and 5 bases at J, with 11 bases between. Here the CDR3 reads CASSPGRGNEKLFF. CDR3 sequence (DNA): TGTGCCAGCAGCCCGGGACGGGGAAATGAAAAACTGTTTTTT. The full variable domain, in which reference TRBV3-1 and TRBJ1-4 provide the parts outside the CDR3, is DTAVSQTPKYLVTQMGNDKSIKCEQNLGHDTMYWYKQDSKKFLKIMFSYNNKELIINETVPNRFSPKSPDKAHLNLHINSLELGDSAVYFCASSPGRGNEKLFFGSGTQLSVL.

The V call is TRBV9, the J call TRBJ2-3; a possible D gene is TRBD1 (6 bases). This CDR3 region has 16 residues. The germline CDR1 and CDR2 sequences are SGDLS and YYNGEE. V was pared by 0 bases and J by 2 bases, with 13 bases between. CDR3 sequence reads: CASSVGGRGPTDTQYF. For the CDR3, the DNA is TGTGCCAGCAGCGTAGGGGGCAGGGGTCCCACAGATACGCAGTATTTT.

CDR3 region: CASSVGIGNQPQHF. CDR3 DNA: TGTGCCAGCAGCGTAGGGATAGGGAATCAGCCCCAGCATTTT. The rearrangement uses TRBV9 and TRBJ1-5, with no clear D. The germline V gene encodes CDR1 SGDLS and CDR2 YYNGEE. Trimming shortened V by 0 bases and J by 4 bases, and 8 bases separated the two germline ends. The CDR3 is 14 amino acids.

This clonotype was seen a handful of times. This chain links TRBV7-9 with TRBJ1-1; D call uncertain. V gave up 7 bases and J gave up 6 bases, with 15 bases separating them. Germline-derived CDR1 and CDR2 are SEHNR and FQNEAQ (reference sequence). CDR3 length: 13 amino acids. The CDR3 bases are TGTGCCAGCATCGTAGTCGGAACGGCTGAAGCTTTCTTT. Its protein product is CASIVVGTAEAFF.

V usage is TRBV19 and J usage is TRBJ2-5; D not certain. Germline lookup yields CDR1 LNHDA and CDR2 SQIVND (reference sequence). The V gene lost 5 bases and the J gene lost 11 bases, with 21 bases spanning the gap. This CDR3 contains 14 residues. CDR3 protein: CASSSTQRFNLQYF. The CDR3 DNA follows: TGTGCCAGTAGTTCGACACAACGCTTTAATCTTCAGTACTTC.

The chain has TRBV5-1 and TRBJ2-3, with TRBD2 matching over 9 bases. Per the germline V gene, CDR1 is SGHRS and CDR2 is YFSETQ. V shed 4 bases and J 1 base; nucleotides not matched to a gene: 10. The CDR3 loop spans 17 amino acids. In nucleotides, the CDR3 is TGCGCCAGCAGCCCGGGGACTAGCTACCCTGGCACAGATACGCAGTATTTT. Amino acid sequence: CASSPGTSYPGTDTQYF.

This clonotype was counted a few times. The chain is built from TRBV12-3 or TRBV12-4 and TRBJ2-3; 11 bases match TRBD2. V lost 5 bases, J lost 6 bases, and 7 bases stayed unmatched. The CDR3 is 15 residues long. CDR3 protein: CASSRVAGGPDTQYF. CDR3 nucleotides: TGTGCCAGCAGTCGGGTAGCGGGAGGGCCCGATACGCAGTATTTT.